Listed here is a single T cell receptor (beta chain). The assay was immunoSEQ multiplex PCR, and TCRdb's table has in-frame clones only and misses some. The data hold roughly 440,000 clones, with approximately 89% observed a single time. This sample is part of a study of blood T cell repertoires in COVID-19. Unmatched junction bases numbered 6, after V lost 3 bases and J lost 7 bases. The CDR3 length is 14 residues. Germline CDR1 reads LNHDA; CDR2 reads SQIVND (reference sequence). V usage is TRBV19 and J usage is TRBJ1-5; 7 bases map to TRBD1. Material: peripheral blood. The sequence derives from a woman between 45 and 60 years old with COVID-19, enrolled during active disease. In nucleotides, the CDR3 is TGTGCCAGTAGTATTTACAGGGGCGAACAGCCCCAGCATTTT. This sequence encodes CASSIYRGEQPQHF.